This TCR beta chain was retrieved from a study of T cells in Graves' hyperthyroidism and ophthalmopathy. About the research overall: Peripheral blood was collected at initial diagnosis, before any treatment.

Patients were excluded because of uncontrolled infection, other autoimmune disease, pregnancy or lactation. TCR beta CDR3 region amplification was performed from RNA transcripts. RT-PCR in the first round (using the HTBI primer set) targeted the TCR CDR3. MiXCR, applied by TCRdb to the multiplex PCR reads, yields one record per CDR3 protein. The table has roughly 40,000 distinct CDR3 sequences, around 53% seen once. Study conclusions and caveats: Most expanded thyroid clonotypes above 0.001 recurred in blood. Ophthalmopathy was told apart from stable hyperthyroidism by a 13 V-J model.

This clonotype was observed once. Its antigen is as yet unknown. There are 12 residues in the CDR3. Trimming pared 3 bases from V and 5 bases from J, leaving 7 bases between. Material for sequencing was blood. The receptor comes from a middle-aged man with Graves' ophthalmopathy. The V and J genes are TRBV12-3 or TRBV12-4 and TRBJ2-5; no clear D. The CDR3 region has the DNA TGTGCCAGCAGTTTGAGGAATGAGACCCAGTACTTC. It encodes CASSLRNETQYF.